This T cell receptor (beta chain) was identified during a study of T-cell memory formation after mild COVID-19. Study information: For the most part, TCR clusters were specific to one donor.

This CDR3 is 15 amino acids long. V dropped 0 bases and J dropped 3 bases, with 9 bases sitting between them. Germline V gene lookup returns CDR1 LGHNA and CDR2 YNFKEQ. In TCRdb, the 5' RACE reads were re-called with MiXCR into one record per CDR3 protein. The sample lists approximately 560,000 distinct CDR3 sequences; roughly 17% were seen once. The sequenced sample was PBMCs or a T cell subset sorted from them (not recorded which). The chain recombines TRBV4-2 with TRBJ1-5; D not resolved. The sequence was collected from an adult woman who had mild COVID-19 (a few samples of this study predate the infection). Cell type and time point are not known. The DNA of the CDR3 is TGTGCCAGCAGCCAAGATGGGCAGTACAATCAGCCCCAGCATTTT. This encodes CASSQDGQYNQPQHF.